Below are 6 T cell receptor beta chains sequenced from a single sample in a study of blood T cells in healthy people across ages. A sample-barcoded 5' primer and a J-beta primer mix were used in a second PCR of about 7 to 12 cycles. TCRdb itself ran the 5' RACE reads through MiXCR, one entry per CDR3 protein. Of some 1,000,000 distinct CDR3 sequences in the sample, about 25% were seen once. These data were likewise used in another study, on T cells of mothers and their children.

Sequencing input: blood. These receptors were collected from a girl aged 2-15 years in good health.

In this sample, this clonotype turned up a few times. This chain connects TRBV28 to TRBJ2-5; D perhaps matches TRBD1 (5 bases). The V and J ends lost 5 bases and 4 bases respectively, with 17 bases between them. Per germline, CDR1 MDHEN and CDR2 SYDVKM. The CDR3 runs to 15 residues. The CDR3 DNA follows: TGTGCCAGCAGTCGCTCGACAGAGTACCGAGAGACCCAGTACTTC. It yields the protein CASSRSTEYRETQYF.

V usage is TRBV19 and J usage is TRBJ2-1, with 7 bases that match TRBD1. This CDR3 has 14 amino acids. The junction had 9 bases not matched to a gene; V was cut back by 5 bases and J by 8 bases. Germline lookup yields CDR1 LNHDA and CDR2 SQIVND (reference sequence). The CDR3 region is CASSAQGTLDEQFF. The CDR3 bases are TGTGCCAGTAGTGCACAGGGGACCCTCGATGAGCAGTTCTTC. Full variable domain (outside the CDR3, taken from reference TRBV19 and TRBJ2-1): DGGITQSPKYLFRKEGQNVTLSCEQNLNHDAMYWYRQDPGQGLRLIYYSQIVNDFQKGDIAEGYSVSREKKESFPLTVTSAQKNPTAFYLCASSAQGTLDEQFFGPGTRLTVL.

This chain joins TRBV25-1 and TRBJ1-2, with 7 bases matching TRBD1. Germline V gives CDR1 MGHDK, CDR2 SYGVNS. The CDR3 is 15 amino acids. Germline trimming cut 3 bases from V and 4 bases from J; bases unmatched to any gene: 8. CDR3 bases: TGTGCCAGCAGTGATGTCGGGACAGAACTCTATGGCTACACCTTC. Translating gives CASSDVGTELYGYTF.

The chain is built from TRBV7-2 and TRBJ2-2; 8 nucleotides agree with TRBD1. This CDR3 has 14 amino acids. Germline loops: CDR1 SGHTA, CDR2 FQGNSA. The V segment lost 2 bases and the J segment 7 bases; nucleotides outside the gene matches: 3. This CDR3 is CASSLQGTGGELFF. DNA for the CDR3: TGTGCCAGCAGCTTACAGGGGACAGGCGGGGAGCTGTTTTTT.

The genes are TRBV4-2 and TRBJ2-7, with D maybe TRBD1 (6 bases). The germline gives CDR1 LGHNA, CDR2 YNFKEQ. The CDR3 totals 15 residues. V shed 1 base and J shed 6 bases, with 16 bases lying between them. CDR3 region: CASSQVGLQGGEQYF. Here the CDR3 DNA reads TGTGCCAGCAGCCAAGTCGGTCTACAGGGCGGCGAGCAGTACTTC.

The V gene is TRBV7-6, the J gene TRBJ2-5; D is unclear. CDR3 length: 14 amino acids. Germline V gene lookup returns CDR1 SGHVS and CDR2 FNYEAQ. V lost 4 bases and J lost 2, with 11 bases in between. The CDR3 DNA is TGTGCCAGCAGCTCCCTGGAACTACAAGAGACCCAGTACTTC. Translation gives CASSSLELQETQYF.